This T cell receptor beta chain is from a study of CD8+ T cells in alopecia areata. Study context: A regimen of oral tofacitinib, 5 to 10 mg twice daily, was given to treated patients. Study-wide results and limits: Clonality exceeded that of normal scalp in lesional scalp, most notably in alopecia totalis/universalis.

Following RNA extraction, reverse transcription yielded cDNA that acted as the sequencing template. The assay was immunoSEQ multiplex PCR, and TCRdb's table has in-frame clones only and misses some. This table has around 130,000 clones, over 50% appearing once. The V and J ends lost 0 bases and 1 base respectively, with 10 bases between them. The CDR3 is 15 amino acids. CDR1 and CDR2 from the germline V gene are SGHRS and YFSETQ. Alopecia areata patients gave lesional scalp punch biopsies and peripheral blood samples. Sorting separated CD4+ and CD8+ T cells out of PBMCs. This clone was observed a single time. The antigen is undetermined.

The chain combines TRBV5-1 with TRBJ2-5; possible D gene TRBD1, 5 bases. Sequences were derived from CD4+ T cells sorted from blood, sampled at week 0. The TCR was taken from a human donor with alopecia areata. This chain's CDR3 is CASSLEGRSQETQYF. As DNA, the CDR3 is TGCGCCAGCAGCTTGGAGGGGCGCTCCCAAGAGACCCAGTACTTC.